Here is one T cell receptor beta chain with its context. The antigen is unknown. The repertoire was sequenced with immunoSEQ multiplex PCR; TCRdb's copy has only in-frame clones and lacks some. This table has 350,000 to 500,000 clones, about 90% appearing once. The data were taken from a study of Ad26.COV2.S vaccination and SARS-CoV-2 variants. Study-level results: Reportedly, spike-specific CD8+ and CD4+ T cell responses achieved substantial breadth once vaccination had taken place.

Treatment described: 15 to 20 received Ad26.COV2.S at low or high dose, single or two shots; about five received placebo; per-sample allocation not given. Following the first vaccine or placebo injection, samples were taken on day 63. Vaccine was an Ad26 vector expressing Wuhan-strain SARS-CoV-2 spike. The J segment lost 2 bases and the V segment lost 7 bases, leaving 3 bases of the junction unmatched. CDR3 length equals 13 residues. Germline CDR1 and CDR2: SEHNR and FQNEAQ (reference sequence). The sequences come from peripheral blood, collected in a trial of Ad26.COV2.S vaccine versus placebo. This receptor was identified in a person between 18 and 60 years old who received the Ad26.COV2.S COVID-19 vaccine or a placebo. The chain links TRBV7-9 to TRBJ2-5, with 8 positions matching TRBD1. CDR3 bases: TGTGCCAGCACCAGACAGGGGCAAGAGACCCAGTACTTC. Translated, it gives CASTRQGQETQYF.